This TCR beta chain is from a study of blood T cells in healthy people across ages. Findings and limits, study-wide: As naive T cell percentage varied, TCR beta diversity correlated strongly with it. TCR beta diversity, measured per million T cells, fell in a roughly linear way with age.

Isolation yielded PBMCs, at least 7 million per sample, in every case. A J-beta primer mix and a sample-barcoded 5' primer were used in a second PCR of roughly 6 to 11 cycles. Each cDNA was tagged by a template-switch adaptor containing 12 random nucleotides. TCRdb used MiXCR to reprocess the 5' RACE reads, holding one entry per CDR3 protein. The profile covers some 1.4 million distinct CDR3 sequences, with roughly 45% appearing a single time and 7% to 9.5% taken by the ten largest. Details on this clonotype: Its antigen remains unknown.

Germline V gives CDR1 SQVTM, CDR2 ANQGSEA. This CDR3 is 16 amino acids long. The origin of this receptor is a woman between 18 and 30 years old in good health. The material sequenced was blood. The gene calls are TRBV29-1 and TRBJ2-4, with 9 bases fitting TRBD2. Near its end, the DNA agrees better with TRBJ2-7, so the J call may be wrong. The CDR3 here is CSVEARGAGGIYEQYF. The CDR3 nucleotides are TGCAGCGTTGAAGCGCGGGGGGCGGGAGGGATCTACGAGCAGTACTTC.